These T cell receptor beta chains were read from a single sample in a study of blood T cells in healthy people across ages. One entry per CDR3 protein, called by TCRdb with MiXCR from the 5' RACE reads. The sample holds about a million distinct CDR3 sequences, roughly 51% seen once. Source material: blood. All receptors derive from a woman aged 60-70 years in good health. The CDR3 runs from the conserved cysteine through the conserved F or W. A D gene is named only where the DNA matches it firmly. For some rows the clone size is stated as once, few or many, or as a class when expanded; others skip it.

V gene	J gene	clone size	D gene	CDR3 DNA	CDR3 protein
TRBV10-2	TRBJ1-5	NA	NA	TGCGCCAGCAGTATTTCAGGGAGTAGCAATCAGCCCCAGCATTTT	CASSISGSSNQPQHF
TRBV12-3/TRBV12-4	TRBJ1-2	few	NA	TGTGCCAGCAGTTTAGATGGTCGCTATGGCTACACCTTC	CASSLDGRYGYTF
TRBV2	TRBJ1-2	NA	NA	TGTGCCAGCACCCTGAGGACAGAATATGGCTACACCTTC	CASTLRTEYGYTF
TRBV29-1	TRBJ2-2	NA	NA	TGCAGCGTTGACCCCAACACCGGGGAGCTGTTTTTT	CSVDPNTGELFF
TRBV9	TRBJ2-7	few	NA	TGTGCCAGCAGCGCCCCTAGCGACTACGAGCAGTACTTC	CASSAPSDYEQYF
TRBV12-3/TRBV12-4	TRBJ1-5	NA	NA	TGTGCCAGCCCCCTGACCAGGGGAATCAGGTCATATAGCAATCAGCCCCAGCATTTT	CASPLTRGIRSYSNQPQHF
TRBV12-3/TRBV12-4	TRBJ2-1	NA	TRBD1	TGTGCCAGCAGGGCCCCCGGGACAGGTGTCTACAATGAGCAGTTCTTC	CASRAPGTGVYNEQFF
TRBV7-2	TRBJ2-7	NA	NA	TGTGCCAGCAACTCCAGAGTAGGGTACGAGCAGTACTTC	CASNSRVGYEQYF
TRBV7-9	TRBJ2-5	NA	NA	TGTGCCAGCAGCTTGCCCGATGTCGCGCAGTACTTC	CASSLPDVAQYF
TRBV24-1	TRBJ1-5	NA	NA	TGTGCCACCAGTGATTCGGGGTTGACAGGCCAAGAGATCAATCAGCCCCAGCATTTT	CATSDSGLTGQEINQPQHF
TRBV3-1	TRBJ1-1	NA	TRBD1	TGTGCCAGCAAATACCGGGACAGGGGAAACACTGAAGCTTTCTTT	CASKYRDRGNTEAFF
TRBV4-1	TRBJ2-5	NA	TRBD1	TGCGCCAGCAGCCAAAAGGGACAGGGAGAGACCCAGTACTTC	CASSQKGQGETQYF
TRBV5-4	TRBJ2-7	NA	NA	TGTGCCAGCAGCTCCCCCCCCGGGAAAAGATACGAGCAGTACTTC	CASSSPPGKRYEQYF
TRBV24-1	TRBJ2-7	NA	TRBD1	TGTGCCACCAGTGATTCGGGGACAGGTCCCTACGAGCAGTACTTC	CATSDSGTGPYEQYF
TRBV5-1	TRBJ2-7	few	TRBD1	TGCGCCAGCAGCCTGACCCTACGACAGGGGGATCGCGAGCAGTACTTC	CASSLTLRQGDREQYF
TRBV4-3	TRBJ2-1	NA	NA	TGCGCCAGCAGCCCTGAATTCGCGGAGCGCAATGAGCAGTTCTTC	CASSPEFAERNEQFF
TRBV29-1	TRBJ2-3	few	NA	TGCAGCGCAAGGCCGTCGGATACGCAGTATTTT	CSARPSDTQYF
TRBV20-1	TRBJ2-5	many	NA	TGCAGTGCTAGAGGTGGCCGGGACACCTTCCAAGAGACCCAGTACTTC	CSARGGRDTFQETQYF
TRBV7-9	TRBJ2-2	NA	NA	TGTGCCAGCAGCTTATACAGCGGCTACACCGGGGAGCTGTTTTTT	CASSLYSGYTGELFF
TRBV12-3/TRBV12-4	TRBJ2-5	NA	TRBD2	TGTGCCAGTAGACCTCCGGGACTAAACCCGGGGACCCAGTACTTC	CASRPPGLNPGTQYF
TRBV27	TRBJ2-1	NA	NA	TGTGCCAGCAGTAAGCTGGGGGGTGAGCAGTTCTTC	CASSKLGGEQFF
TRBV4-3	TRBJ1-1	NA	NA	TGCGCCAGCAGCCATAATACAGTTTTGGACACTGAAGCTTTCTTT	CASSHNTVLDTEAFF
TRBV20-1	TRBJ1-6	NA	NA	TGCAGTGCAAAGACAGGCGCGGGGTCACCCCCCCACTTT	CSAKTGAGSPPHF
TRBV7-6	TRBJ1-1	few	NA	TGTGCCAGCAGCTTAGCAGGGCGAGGAGCTGAAGCTTTCTTT	CASSLAGRGAEAFF
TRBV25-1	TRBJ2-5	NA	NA	TGTGCCAGCAGTGGGACGGACACACCGGGTCCCAGCGGAGCAGAGACCCAGTACTTC	CASSGTDTPGPSGAETQYF
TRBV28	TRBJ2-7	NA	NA	TGTGCCAGCAGCCGAGGACAACGGGCATACGAGCAGTACTTC	CASSRGQRAYEQYF
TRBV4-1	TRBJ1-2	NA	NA	TGCGCCAGCAGCCAAGCCGGGAGACGTAACTATGGCTACACCTTC	CASSQAGRRNYGYTF
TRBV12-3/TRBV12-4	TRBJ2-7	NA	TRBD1	TGTGCCAGCAGTATCTACCGGGACAGCCACGAGCAGTACTTC	CASSIYRDSHEQYF
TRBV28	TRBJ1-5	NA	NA	TGTGCCAGCAGTTCCGGGCCGGCCGGGCCCCAGCATTTT	CASSSGPAGPQHF
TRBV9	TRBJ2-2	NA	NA	TGTGCCAGCAGCGTAGGACAGGCTTCGAACACCGGGGAGCTGTTTTTT	CASSVGQASNTGELFF
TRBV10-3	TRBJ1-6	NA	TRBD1	TGTGCCATCAGTGAGCGGGACAGTAATTCACCCCTCCACTTT	CAISERDSNSPLHF
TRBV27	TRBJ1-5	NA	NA	TGTGCCAGCAGTCCCTCGATCGAGTATTATCAGCCCCAGCATTTT	CASSPSIEYYQPQHF
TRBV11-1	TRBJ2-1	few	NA	TGTGCCAGCAGCTTGGAGGAGACCAATGAGCAGTTCTTC	CASSLEETNEQFF
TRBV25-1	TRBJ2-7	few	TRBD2	TGTGCCAGTCAGCGGGACTCCTACGAGCAGTACTTC	CASQRDSYEQYF
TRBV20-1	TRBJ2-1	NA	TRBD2	TGCAGTGCTGGCCCTAGCGGGGGACATGATTACAATGAGCAGTTCTTC	CSAGPSGGHDYNEQFF
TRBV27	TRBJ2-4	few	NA	TGTGCCAGCAGTTTCAGCGGGCCAGGGGAGCAGTACTTC	CASSFSGPGEQYF
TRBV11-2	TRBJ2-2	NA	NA	TGTGCCAGCAGCTCTCTACACTGGAGCACCGGGGAGCTGTTTTTT	CASSSLHWSTGELFF
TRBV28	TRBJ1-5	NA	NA	TGTGCCAGCAGTTTATGGGGAGATAGCACTCAGCCCCAGCATTTT	CASSLWGDSTQPQHF
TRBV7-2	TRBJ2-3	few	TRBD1	TGTGCCAGCAGCTTAAGACAGGGGCGGCAAGATACGCAGTATTTT	CASSLRQGRQDTQYF
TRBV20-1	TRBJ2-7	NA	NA	TGCAGTGATGGGTCGTCCACCTACGAGCAGTACTTC	CSDGSSTYEQYF